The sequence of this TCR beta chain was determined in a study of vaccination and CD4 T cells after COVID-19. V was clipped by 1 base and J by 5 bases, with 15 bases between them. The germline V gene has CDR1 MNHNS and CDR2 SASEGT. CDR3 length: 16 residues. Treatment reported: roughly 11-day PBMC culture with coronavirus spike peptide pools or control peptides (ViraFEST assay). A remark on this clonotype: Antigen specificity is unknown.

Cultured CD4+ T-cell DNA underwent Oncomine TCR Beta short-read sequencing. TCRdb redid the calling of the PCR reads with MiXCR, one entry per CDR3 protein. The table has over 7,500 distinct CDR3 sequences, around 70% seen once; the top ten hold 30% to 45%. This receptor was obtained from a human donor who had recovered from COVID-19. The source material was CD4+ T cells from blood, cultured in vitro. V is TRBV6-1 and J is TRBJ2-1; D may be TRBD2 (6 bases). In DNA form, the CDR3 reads TGTGCCAGCAGTGAAGTCCTCGGGCGGGGCAACAATGAGCAGTTCTTC. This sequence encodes CASSEVLGRGNNEQFF.